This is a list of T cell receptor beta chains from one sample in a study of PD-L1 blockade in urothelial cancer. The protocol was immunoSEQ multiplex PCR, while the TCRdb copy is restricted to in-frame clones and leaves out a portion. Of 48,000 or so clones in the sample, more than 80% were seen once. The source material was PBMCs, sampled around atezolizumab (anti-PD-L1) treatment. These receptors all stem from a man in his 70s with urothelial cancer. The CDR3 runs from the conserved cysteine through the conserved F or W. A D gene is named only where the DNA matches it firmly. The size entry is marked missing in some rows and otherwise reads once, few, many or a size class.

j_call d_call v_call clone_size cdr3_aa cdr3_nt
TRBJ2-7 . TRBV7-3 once CASSLAPGGNYEQYF TGTGCCAGCAGCTTAGCGCCAGGGGGGAACTACGAGCAGTACTTC
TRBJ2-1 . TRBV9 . CASSVGLGAKREQFF TGTGCCAGCAGCGTAGGATTGGGCGCGAAGCGGGAGCAGTTCTTC
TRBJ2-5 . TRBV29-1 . CSVRDSGRETQYF TGCAGCGTCCGGGACTCAGGGAGAGAGACCCAGTACTTC
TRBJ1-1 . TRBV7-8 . CASSLYRGGTEAFF TGTGCCAGCAGCTTATATCGGGGAGGCACTGAAGCTTTCTTT
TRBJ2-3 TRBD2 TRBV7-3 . CASRPASGDTQYF TGTGCCAGCAGGCCGGCTAGCGGAGATACGCAGTATTTT
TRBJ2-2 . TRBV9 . CASSVAPGANTGELFF TGTGCCAGCAGCGTAGCCCCGGGGGCGAACACCGGGGAGCTGTTTTTT
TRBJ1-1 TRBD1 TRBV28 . CASSYPGQLNAEAFF TGTGCCAGCAGTTATCCGGGACAGTTAAACGCTGAAGCTTTCTTT
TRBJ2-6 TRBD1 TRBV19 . CASSTRRTGGPSGANVLTF TGTGCCAGTAGTACCCGTCGGACAGGGGGCCCTTCTGGGGCCAACGTCCTGACTTTC
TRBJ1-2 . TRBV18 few CASSPSPVSQGRGYTF TGTGCCAGCTCACCAAGCCCGGTTAGCCAGGGAAGGGGCTACACCTTC
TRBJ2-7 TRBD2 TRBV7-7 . CASSPGLAAAYEQYF TGTGCTAGCAGCCCCGGACTAGCGGCCGCCTACGAGCAGTACTTC
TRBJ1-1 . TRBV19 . CASRITGNTEAFF TGTGCCAGTAGGATTACAGGGAACACTGAAGCTTTCTTT
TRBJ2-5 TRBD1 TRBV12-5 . CASGLSRTGTQETQYF TGTGCTAGTGGTTTGTCAAGGACAGGAACCCAAGAGACCCAGTACTTC
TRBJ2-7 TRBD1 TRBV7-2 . CASSRHPLRDSTPYEQYF TGTGCCAGCAGCCGACACCCCCTTCGGGACAGCACACCCTACGAGCAGTACTTC
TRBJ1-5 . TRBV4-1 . CASSEAPLLPGNQPQHF TGCGCCAGCAGCGAGGCACCTCTTCTTCCTGGCAATCAGCCCCAGCATTTT
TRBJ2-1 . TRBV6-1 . CASSEITGSSYNEQFF TGTGCCAGCAGTGAAATCACGGGGAGCTCCTACAATGAGCAGTTCTTC
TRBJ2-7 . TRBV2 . CASRVGTLSYEQYF TGTGCCAGCAGGGTCGGGACACTCTCCTACGAGCAGTACTTC
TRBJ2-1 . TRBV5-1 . CASSYVGQDNEQFF TGCGCCAGCAGTTACGTTGGGCAGGACAATGAGCAGTTCTTC
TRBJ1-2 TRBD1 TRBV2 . CASSSDRDYGYTF TGTGCCAGCAGTTCGGACAGGGACTATGGCTACACCTTC
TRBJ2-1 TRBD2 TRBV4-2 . CASSPPGREWGNEQFF TGTGCCAGCAGCCCCCCGGGGCGGGAGTGGGGCAATGAGCAGTTCTTC
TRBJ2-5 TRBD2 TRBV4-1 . CASSHGLAGVRGTQYF TGCGCCAGCAGCCACGGACTAGCGGGAGTACGGGGGACCCAGTACTTC
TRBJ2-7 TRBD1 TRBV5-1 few CASSSGQGAYEQYF TGCGCCAGCAGCTCGGGACAGGGGGCTTACGAGCAGTACTTC
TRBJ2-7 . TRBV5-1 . CASSLGDYEQYF TGCGCCAGCAGCTTGGGAGATTACGAGCAGTACTTC
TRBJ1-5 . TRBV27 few CASSRSGSLSNQPQHF TGTGCCAGCAGCAGATCGGGTTCCTTATCCAATCAGCCCCAGCATTTT
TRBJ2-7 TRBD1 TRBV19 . CASREGQGSYEQYF TGTGCCAGTAGAGAGGGACAGGGTTCCTACGAGCAGTACTTC
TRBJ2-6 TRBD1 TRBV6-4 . CASSDSQGRPGANVLTF TGTGCCAGCAGTGACTCACAGGGGCGACCTGGGGCCAACGTCCTGACTTTC
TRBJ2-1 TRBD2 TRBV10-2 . CASRVAGGPGEQFF TGCGCCAGCAGGGTAGCGGGAGGGCCAGGAGAGCAGTTCTTC
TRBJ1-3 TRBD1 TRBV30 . CAWSTIPGDRVLYF TGTGCCTGGAGTACAATTCCGGGGGACAGGGTGCTATATTTT
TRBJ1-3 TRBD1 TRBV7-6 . CASSLGQGPGNTIYF TGTGCCAGCAGCCTCGGACAGGGGCCTGGAAACACCATATATTTT
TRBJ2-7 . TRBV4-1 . CASSRGTAISYEQYF TGCGCCAGCAGCCGCGGGACAGCAATCTCCTACGAGCAGTACTTC
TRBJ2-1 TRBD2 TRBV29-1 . CSVVRNSGRDEQFF TGCAGCGTTGTGCGTAATAGCGGGAGGGATGAGCAGTTCTTC
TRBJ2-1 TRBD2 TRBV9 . CASSPGTSGAYNEQFF TGTGCCAGCAGCCCCGGGACCAGCGGGGCCTACAATGAGCAGTTCTTC
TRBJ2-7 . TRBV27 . CASSDLTGSLLYEQYF TGTGCCAGCAGTGACTTAACAGGTTCCCTCCTTTACGAGCAGTACTTC
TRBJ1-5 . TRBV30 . CAWAGQPPFHQPQHF TGTGCCTGGGCAGGACAGCCCCCTTTTCATCAGCCCCAGCATTTT
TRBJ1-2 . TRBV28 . CAIHHNYGYTF TGTGCCATCCATCATAACTATGGCTACACCTTC
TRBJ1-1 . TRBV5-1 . CASSLDRVNTEAFF TGCGCCAGCAGCCTGGACAGAGTGAACACTGAAGCTTTCTTT
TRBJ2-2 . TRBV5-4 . CASSLGAMTPDTGELFF TGTGCCAGCAGCTTGGGGGCTATGACACCTGACACCGGGGAGCTGTTTTTT
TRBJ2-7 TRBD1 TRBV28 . CASSIQGVNYEQYF TGTGCCAGCAGTATACAGGGGGTTAACTACGAGCAGTACTTC
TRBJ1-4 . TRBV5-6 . CASTSGGGGIEKLFF TGTGCCAGCACCTCCGGGGGGGGTGGAATTGAAAAACTGTTTTTT
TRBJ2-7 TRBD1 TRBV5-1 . CASSIGTGPYEQYF TGCGCCAGCAGCATTGGGACAGGGCCCTACGAGCAGTACTTC
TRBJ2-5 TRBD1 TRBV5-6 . CASTRGRGETQYF TGTGCCAGCACCAGGGGGCGAGGAGAGACCCAGTACTTC